This T cell receptor beta chain was captured by sequencing in a study of cytomegalovirus exposure and HLA in healthy donors. In the case of this clone: The antigen remains unidentified.

The CDR3 consists of 14 residues. Germline assignment: CDR1 SNHLY and CDR2 FYNNEI. The germline V and J ends were trimmed by 2 bases and 5 bases, with 12 bases remaining between them. The study ran its PCR with 60 Vbeta and 13 Jbeta primers. Sequenced by immunoSEQ multiplex PCR; TCRdb stores in-frame clones only, minus some. The data show approximately 89,000 clones, around four fifths seen once. Study results and caveats: Analysis was carried out at a later point, and it linked a missense DCLRE1C variant to TCR beta V- and J-gene trimming. Evidence from a later analysis indicated that most CMV-associated TCR beta chains looked HLA-restricted.

The sample comprised PBMCs. The gene calls are TRBV2 and TRBJ1-2; the D gene is possibly TRBD1 (6 bases). This receptor was taken from a man younger than 40 in good health and CMV-seropositive. The CDR3 loop reads CASSELQGGYGYTF. CDR3 DNA sequence: TGTGCCAGCAGTGAACTACAGGGTGGTTATGGCTACACCTTC.